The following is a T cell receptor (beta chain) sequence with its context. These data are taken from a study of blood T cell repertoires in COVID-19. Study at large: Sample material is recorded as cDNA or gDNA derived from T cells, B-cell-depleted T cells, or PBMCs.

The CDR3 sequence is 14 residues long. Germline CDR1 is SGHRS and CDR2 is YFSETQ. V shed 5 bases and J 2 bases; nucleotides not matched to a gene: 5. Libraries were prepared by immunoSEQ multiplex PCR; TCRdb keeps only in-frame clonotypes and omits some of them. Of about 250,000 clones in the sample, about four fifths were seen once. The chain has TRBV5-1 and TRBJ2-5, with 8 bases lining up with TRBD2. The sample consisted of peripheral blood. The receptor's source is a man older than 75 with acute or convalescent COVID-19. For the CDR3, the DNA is TGCGCCAGCAGGAGCGGGGGTCTACAAGAGACCCAGTACTTC. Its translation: CASRSGGLQETQYF. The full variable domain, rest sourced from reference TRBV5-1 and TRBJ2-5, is KAGVTQTPRYLIKTRGQQVTLSCSPISGHRSVSWYQQTPGQGLQFLFEYFSETQRNKGNFPGRFSGRQFSNSRSEMNVSTLELGDSALYLCASRSGGLQETQYFGPGTRLLVL.